The text below deals with one T cell receptor beta chain. Its matching antigen is unknown. This entry comes from a study of cytomegalovirus exposure and HLA in healthy donors. Study outcomes and limitations: The study flagged about 160 TCR beta chains as cytomegalovirus-associated. Most sequenced TCRs were rare (though some public TCRs occurred in many donors).

The PCR ran on 60 Vbeta and 13 Jbeta primers. The table came from immunoSEQ multiplex PCR; TCRdb's copy has only in-frame clones and leaves some out. The sample lists roughly 50,000 clones, around 82% occurring once. V lost 5 bases to trimming and J lost 1 base; unmatched junction nucleotides: 7. The CDR3 extends over 18 amino acids. Germline-derived CDR1 and CDR2 are LNHDA and SQIVND (reference sequence). The chain carries TRBV19 and TRBJ2-3; 15 bases align to TRBD2. This TCR was sampled from a woman aged 18-29 years in good health and CMV-seronegative. The source material was PBMCs. The CDR3 reads CASSPGTSGRIRTDTQYF. For the CDR3, the DNA is TGTGCCAGTAGTCCGGGGACTAGCGGGAGGATACGCACAGATACGCAGTATTTT.